This TCR beta chain is drawn from a study of neurological immune-mediated disorders. There are many counts of this clonotype. Germline CDR1 and CDR2: DFQATT and SNEGSKA (reference sequence). The V end lost 5 bases, the J end lost 11 bases, and 13 bases lay between the germline ends. CDR3 length: 12 amino acids. TCRdb re-called the 5' RACE reads through MiXCR, storing one row per CDR3 protein. The table has over 50,000 distinct CDR3 sequences, about 5% seen once. The material sequenced was PBMCs. This rearrangement joins TRBV20-1 to TRBJ1-6, with TRBD1 as a possible D gene (5 bases). The sequence was collected from a human donor with multiple sclerosis. The donor label of this sample is uncertain. CDR3 amino acids: CSAGWGNPPLHF. In DNA form, the CDR3 reads TGCAGTGCTGGGTGGGGGAATCCACCCCTCCACTTT.